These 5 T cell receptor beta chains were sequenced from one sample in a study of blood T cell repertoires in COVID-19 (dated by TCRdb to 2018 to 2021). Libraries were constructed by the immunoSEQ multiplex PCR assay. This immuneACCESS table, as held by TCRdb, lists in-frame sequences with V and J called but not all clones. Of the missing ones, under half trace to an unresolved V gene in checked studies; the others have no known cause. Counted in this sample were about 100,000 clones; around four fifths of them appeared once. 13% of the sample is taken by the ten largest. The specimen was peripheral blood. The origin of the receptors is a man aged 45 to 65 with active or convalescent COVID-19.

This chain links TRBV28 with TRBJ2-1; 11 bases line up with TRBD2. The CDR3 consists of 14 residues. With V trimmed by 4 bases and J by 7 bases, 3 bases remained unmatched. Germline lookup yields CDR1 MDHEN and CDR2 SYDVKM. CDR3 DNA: TGTGCCAGCAGTTCACTAGCGGGAGTGAATGAGCAGTTCTTC. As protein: CASSSLAGVNEQFF.

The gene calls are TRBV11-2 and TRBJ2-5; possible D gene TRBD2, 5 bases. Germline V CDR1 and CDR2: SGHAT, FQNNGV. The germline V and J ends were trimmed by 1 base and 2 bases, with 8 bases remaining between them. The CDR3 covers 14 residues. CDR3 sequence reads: CASSLVPGQETQYF. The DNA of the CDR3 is TGTGCCAGCAGCTTAGTACCGGGGCAAGAGACCCAGTACTTC.

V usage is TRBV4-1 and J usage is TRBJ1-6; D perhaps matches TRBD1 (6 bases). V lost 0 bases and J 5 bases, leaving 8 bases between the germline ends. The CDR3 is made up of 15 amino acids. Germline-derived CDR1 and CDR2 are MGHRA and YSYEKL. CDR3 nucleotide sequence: TGCGCCAGCAGCCAAGATGCAGGGGATAATTCACCCCTCCACTTT. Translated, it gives CASSQDAGDNSPLHF.

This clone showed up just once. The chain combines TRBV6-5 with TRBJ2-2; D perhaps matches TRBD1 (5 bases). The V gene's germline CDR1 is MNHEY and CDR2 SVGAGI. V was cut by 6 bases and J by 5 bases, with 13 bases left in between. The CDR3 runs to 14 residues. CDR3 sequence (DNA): TGTGCCAGCAGACACAGGACCAAAACCGGGGAGCTGTTTTTT. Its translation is CASRHRTKTGELFF.

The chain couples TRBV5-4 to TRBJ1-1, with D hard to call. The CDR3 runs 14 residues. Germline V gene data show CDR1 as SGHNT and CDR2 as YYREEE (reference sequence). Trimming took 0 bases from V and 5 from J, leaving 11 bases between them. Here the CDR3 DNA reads TGTGCCAGCAGCTTGGAAAGGGAGGGAACTGAAGCTTTCTTT. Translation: CASSLEREGTEAFF.